This T cell receptor beta chain was sequenced during a study of cytomegalovirus exposure and HLA in healthy donors. The length of the CDR3 is 15 residues. Looked up from germline, CDR1 is SGHDT and CDR2 is YYEEEE. The PCR used 60 Vbeta and 13 Jbeta primers. Profiling relied on immunoSEQ multiplex PCR, and the TCRdb table lists in-frame clones only, not all of them. The sample holds just over 150,000 clones, around 80% seen once. As concerns this clone: Its target is not known.

Overall study findings and caveats: It was approximately 170 TCR beta chains that were listed as cytomegalovirus-associated. Several of the most significant clusters appeared linked to common viral pathogens, based on a later analysis. Highly shared sequence variants in one cluster were likely a sequencing artifact.

The rearrangement uses TRBV5-6 and TRBJ2-5; TRBD2 matches at 7 bases. The end of the DNA is better explained by TRBJ2-7, so the J call may be wrong. Sequencing was done on a sample of PBMCs. The TCR originated in a male donor in good health and CMV-seropositive. CDR3 amino acids: CASSATSRALYEQYF. For the CDR3, the DNA is TGTGCCAGCAGCGCGACTAGCCGGGCGCTATACGAGCAGTACTTC.